This T cell receptor (beta chain) was sequenced in a study of blood T cell repertoires in COVID-19. Looking at the study overall: The United States, Italy and Spain supplied acute and convalescent COVID-19 samples.

Per the original data handling: Cell counts per sample came from amplifying reference gene primers. Profiled with immunoSEQ multiplex PCR; TCRdb holds only in-frame clones, not every one. V and J calls plus clone size are reproduced from that table; the DNA served to infer D and trimming. Of around 120,000 clones listed, around 88% were seen once; the top ten hold 0.88%. This clone was seen more than once but under ten times. Germline lookup yields CDR1 SNHLY and CDR2 FYNNEI. V was pared by 3 bases and J by 4 bases, with 12 bases between. The CDR3 loop spans 14 amino acids. This clonotype was sampled from a woman aged 50 to 60 with active or convalescent COVID-19. The chain employs TRBV2 and TRBJ1-1, with a possible D match to TRBD1 (6 bases). The sequencing sample was made of peripheral blood. The CDR3 bases are TGTGCCAGCAGTGAGACAGGCAGGGGCACTGAAGCTTTCTTT. Encoded protein: CASSETGRGTEAFF.